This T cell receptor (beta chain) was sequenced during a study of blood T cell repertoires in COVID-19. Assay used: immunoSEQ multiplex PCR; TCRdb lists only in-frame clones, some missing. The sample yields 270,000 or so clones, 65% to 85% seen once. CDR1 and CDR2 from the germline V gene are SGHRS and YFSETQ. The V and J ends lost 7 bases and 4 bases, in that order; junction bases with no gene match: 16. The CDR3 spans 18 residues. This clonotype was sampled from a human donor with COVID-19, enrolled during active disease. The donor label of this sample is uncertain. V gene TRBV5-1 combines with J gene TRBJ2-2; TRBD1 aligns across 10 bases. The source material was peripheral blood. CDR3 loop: CASAGETGGAPGTGELFF. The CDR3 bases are TGCGCCAGCGCGGGGGAGACAGGGGGCGCCCCGGGCACCGGGGAGCTGTTTTTT.